A single sample is the source of the 11 T cell receptor beta chains below, sequenced in a study of identical twins. In TCRdb, the 5' RACE reads were re-called with MiXCR into one record per CDR3 protein. Of roughly 1.6 million distinct CDR3 sequences in the sample, around a third are singletons; the top ten hold approximately 0.25%. Sequenced sample: cord blood. The receptors here all came from a newborn girl in good health.

The genes are TRBV15 and TRBJ2-5; the D gene could be TRBD1 or TRBD2 (5 bases each). With 1 base removed from V and 0 bases from J, the gap between germline ends came to 6 bases. The germline gives CDR1 LNHNV, CDR2 YYDKDF (reference sequence). CDR3 length equals 14 residues. The CDR3, as DNA: TGTGCCACCAGCAGAGTGGGACACCAAGAGACCCAGTACTTC. The encoded protein is CATSRVGHQETQYF.

V gene TRBV4-2 combines with J gene TRBJ2-2; 9 bases map to TRBD1. Germline trimming cut 4 bases from V and 5 bases from J; bases unmatched to any gene: 5. The germline gives CDR1 LGHNA, CDR2 YNFKEQ. This CDR3 spans 15 amino acids. CDR3 region: CASSLTGGWTGELFF. The CDR3 region has the DNA TGTGCCAGCAGCCTCACAGGGGGCTGGACCGGGGAGCTGTTTTTT.

This clonotype was observed at least ten times. The chain links TRBV29-1 to TRBJ2-5, with D unresolved. Germline V lookup: CDR1 SQVTM, CDR2 ANQGSEA. The CDR3 runs to 13 residues. Trimming took 4 bases from V and 5 from J, leaving 14 bases between them. The CDR3 region is CSVAAWEKETQYF. DNA of the CDR3: TGCAGCGTTGCGGCCTGGGAAAAGGAGACCCAGTACTTC.

There are a few counts of this clonotype. This CDR3 reads CASRHGRLNTEAFF. CDR3 nucleotides: TGTGCCAGCCGCCACGGAAGGCTGAACACTGAAGCTTTCTTT. The V call is TRBV19, the J call TRBJ1-1; D remains unclear. This CDR3 contains 14 residues. V was pared by 9 bases and J by 0 bases, with 14 bases between. Germline lookup yields CDR1 LNHDA and CDR2 SQIVND (reference sequence).

This chain joins TRBV20-1 and TRBJ2-1; 13 positions agree with TRBD2. There are 15 residues in the CDR3. J gave up 13 bases and V 5 bases, and 14 bases lay outside the gene matches. Per germline, CDR1 DFQATT and CDR2 SNEGSKA (reference sequence). The CDR3 region is CSAPRLAGGRETQFF. CDR3 nucleotide sequence: TGCAGTGCTCCCCGACTAGCGGGGGGACGGGAGACCCAGTTCTTC.

This clonotype was seen many times. The J gene is TRBJ2-7, the V gene TRBV27; possibly TRBD1 or TRBD2 for D (5 bases each). This CDR3 has 13 amino acids. Trimming shortened V by 0 bases and J by 5 bases, and 8 bases separated the two germline ends. Per germline, CDR1 MNHEY and CDR2 SMNVEV (reference sequence). CDR3 DNA: TGTGCCAGCAGTTTATCGGGGGTGCACGAGCAGTACTTC. As protein: CASSLSGVHEQYF.

This clonotype was recorded only once. V and J are TRBV4-1 and TRBJ2-7; 7 bases are shared with TRBD1. Germline CDR1 and CDR2: MGHRA and YSYEKL. The CDR3 spans 15 residues. Unmatched junction bases numbered 7, after V lost 3 bases and J lost 2 bases. CDR3 nucleotide sequence: TGCGCCAGCAGCCAGCTCCGGGACAGAGCCTACGAGCAGTACTTC. Translating gives CASSQLRDRAYEQYF.

This clonotype was seen a handful of times. The genes are TRBV28 and TRBJ2-3; possible D gene TRBD2, 7 bases. Trimming removed 10 bases from V and 1 base from J, with 9 bases in between. CDR1 and CDR2 (germline): MDHEN, SYDVKM. CDR3 length: 12 amino acids. This CDR3 reads CAIGGRTDTQYF. The CDR3 coding sequence is TGTGCCATCGGGGGGCGCACAGATACGCAGTATTTT.

About this clonotype itself: This could be a read error, since a much larger clone is one nucleotide away. This rearrangement joins TRBV5-6 to TRBJ2-3; maybe TRBD2 (5 bases). Trimming cost V 2 bases and J 4 bases, with 14 bases left between them. Germline CDR1 and CDR2: SGHDT and YYEEEE. The CDR3 consists of 15 residues. CDR3 nucleotides: TGTGCCAGCAGCTTAGGGAGCTTTGTCGCAGATACGCAGTATTTT. It encodes CASSLGSFVADTQYF.

This clonotype was counted a few times. The chain recombines TRBV2 with TRBJ1-6, with 7 bases that match TRBD1. CDR1 SNHLY and CDR2 FYNNEI come from the germline V gene. The CDR3 is 14 amino acids. V shed 0 bases and J 9 bases; nucleotides not matched to a gene: 2. CDR3 amino acids: CASSEAGGTSPLHF. As DNA, the CDR3 is TGTGCCAGCAGTGAAGCAGGGGGCACTTCACCCCTCCACTTT.

The chain links TRBV4-2 to TRBJ2-5, with 9 nucleotides matching TRBD1. Germline V CDR1 and CDR2: LGHNA, YNFKEQ. V shed 3 bases, J shed 5 bases, and the junction held 7 bases outside the gene matches. The CDR3 runs to 15 residues. CDR3 DNA: TGTGCCAGCAGCCAGGGGGGACAGGGCGGGGAGACCCAGTACTTC. This gives the protein CASSQGGQGGETQYF.